This T cell receptor (beta chain) was profiled in a study of CD8 T cells in Susac syndrome. Study summary: Among the Susac syndrome patients sequenced, 5 or 6 had active disease and about eight were in remission. At blood draw, Susac syndrome patients were therapy-naive, on corticosteroids, or on intravenous immunoglobulin alone.

Sequencing of TCR beta, carried out with a high-throughput approach, was applied to CD8+ and CD4+ T cells from the blood. An input of roughly 0.45 to 1 ug of RNA was subjected to reverse transcription using random hexamers. TCRdb re-called the immunoSEQ multiplex PCR reads through MiXCR, storing one row per CDR3 protein. The sample holds 150,000 to 200,000 distinct CDR3 sequences, around 90% seen once. Points on this clonotype: Its antigen is as yet unknown.

Trimming stripped 1 base from V and 3 bases from J, with 9 bases between. From germline, CDR1 is LGHDT and CDR2 YNNKEL (reference sequence). This CDR3 has 15 amino acids. Study-wide results and caveats: The CD4+ T cell repertoire of patients with Susac syndrome showed no detectable clonal expansion.

The chain has TRBV3-1 and TRBJ2-2; possibly TRBD1 or TRBD2 for D (5 bases each). The sequenced sample consisted of CD4+ T cells from PBMCs. The TCR comes from a human donor with Susac syndrome. The CDR3 loop reads CASSQVGTYTGELFF. CDR3 in DNA: TGTGCCAGCAGCCAAGTTGGGACCTACACCGGGGAGCTGTTTTTT.